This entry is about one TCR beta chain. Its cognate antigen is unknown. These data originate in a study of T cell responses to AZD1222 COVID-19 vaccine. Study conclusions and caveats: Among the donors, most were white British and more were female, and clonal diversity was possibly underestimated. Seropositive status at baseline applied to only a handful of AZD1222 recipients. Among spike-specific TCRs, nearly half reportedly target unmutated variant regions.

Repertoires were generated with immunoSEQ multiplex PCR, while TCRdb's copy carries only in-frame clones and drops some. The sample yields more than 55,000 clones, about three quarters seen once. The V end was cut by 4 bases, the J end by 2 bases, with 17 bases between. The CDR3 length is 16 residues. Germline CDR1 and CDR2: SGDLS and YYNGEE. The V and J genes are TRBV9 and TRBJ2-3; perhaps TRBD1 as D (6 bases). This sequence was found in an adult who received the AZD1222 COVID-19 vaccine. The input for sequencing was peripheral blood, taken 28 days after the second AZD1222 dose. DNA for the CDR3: TGTGCCAGCAGCTCACTACAGGGCCCCTACACAGATACGCAGTATTTT. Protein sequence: CASSSLQGPYTDTQYF.